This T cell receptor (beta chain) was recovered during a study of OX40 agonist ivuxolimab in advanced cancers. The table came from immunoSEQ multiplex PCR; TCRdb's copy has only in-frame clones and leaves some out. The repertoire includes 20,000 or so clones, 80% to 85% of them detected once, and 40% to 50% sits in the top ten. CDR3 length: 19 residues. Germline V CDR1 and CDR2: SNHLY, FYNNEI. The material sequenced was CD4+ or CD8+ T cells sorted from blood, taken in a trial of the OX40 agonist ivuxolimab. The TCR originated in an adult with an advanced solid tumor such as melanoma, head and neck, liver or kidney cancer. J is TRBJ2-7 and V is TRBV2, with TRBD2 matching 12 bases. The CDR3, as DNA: TGTGCTACATATCCCCGTCTGACTAGCGGGGGAACGGATCCCTACGAGCAGTACTTC. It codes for CATYPRLTSGGTDPYEQYF. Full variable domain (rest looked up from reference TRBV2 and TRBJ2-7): EPEVTQTPSHQVTQMGQEVILRCVPISNHLYFYWYRQILGQKVEFLVSFYNNEISEKSEIFDDQFSVERPDGSNFTLKIRSTKLEDSAMYFCATYPRLTSGGTDPYEQYFGPGTRLTVT.